The present TCR beta chain was sequenced within a study of patients and donors after allogeneic stem cell transplantation. TCRdb ran MiXCR on the RT-PCR reads and lists one entry per CDR3 protein. This table holds 160,000 or so distinct CDR3 sequences, about a quarter found once. This CDR3 comprises 15 residues. The ends lost 0 bases at V and 2 bases at J; junction bases unmatched: 6. Germline CDR1 is DFQATT and CDR2 is SNEGSKA (reference sequence). This TCR was sampled from a human donor who was either an allogeneic HSCT recipient or a stem cell or donor lymphocyte infusion donor (not recorded which). It is not recorded whose cells these are; they may come from a transplant donor. The sequenced sample consisted of blood, either unsorted or a sorted T cell fraction (not recorded which). The chain has TRBV20-1 and TRBJ2-7; TRBD2 aligns across 8 bases. CDR3 sequence reads: CSARDATSATYEQYF. Here the CDR3 DNA reads TGCAGTGCTAGAGACGCGACTAGCGCGACCTACGAGCAGTACTTC.